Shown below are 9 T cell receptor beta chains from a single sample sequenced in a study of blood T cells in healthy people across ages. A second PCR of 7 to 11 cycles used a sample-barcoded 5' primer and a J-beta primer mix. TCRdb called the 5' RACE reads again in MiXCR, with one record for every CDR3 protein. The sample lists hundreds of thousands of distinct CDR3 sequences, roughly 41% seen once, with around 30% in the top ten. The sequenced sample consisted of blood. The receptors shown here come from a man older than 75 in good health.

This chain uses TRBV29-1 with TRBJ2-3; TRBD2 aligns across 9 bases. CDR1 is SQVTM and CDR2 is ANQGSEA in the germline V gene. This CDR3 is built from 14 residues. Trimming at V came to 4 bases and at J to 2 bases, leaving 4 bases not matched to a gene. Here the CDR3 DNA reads TGCAGCGTTGTACTAGCGGGTCCCACAGATACGCAGTATTTT. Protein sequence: CSVVLAGPTDTQYF.

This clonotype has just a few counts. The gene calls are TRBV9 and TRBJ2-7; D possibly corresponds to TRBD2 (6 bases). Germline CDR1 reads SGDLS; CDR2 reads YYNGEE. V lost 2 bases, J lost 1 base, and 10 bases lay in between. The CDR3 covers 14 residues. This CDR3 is CASSVGLTSYEQYF. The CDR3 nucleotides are TGTGCCAGCAGCGTGGGACTTACGTCCTACGAGCAGTACTTC.

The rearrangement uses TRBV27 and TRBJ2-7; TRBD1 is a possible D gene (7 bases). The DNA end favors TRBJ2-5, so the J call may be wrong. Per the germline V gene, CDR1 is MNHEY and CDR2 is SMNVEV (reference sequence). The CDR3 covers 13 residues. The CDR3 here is CATKEQGRETQYF. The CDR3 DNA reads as TGTGCCACCAAGGAACAGGGGAGGGAGACCCAGTACTTC.

The CDR3 nucleotides read TGTGCCAGCAGAGACGGCCCTTTGTCTAATGAAAAACTGTTTTTT. The encoded protein is CASRDGPLSNEKLFF. This chain joins TRBV6-6 and TRBJ1-4; D is unclear. CDR1 MNHNY and CDR2 SVGAGI come from the germline V gene (reference sequence). The CDR3 sequence is 15 residues long. The V end lost 6 bases, the J end lost 3 bases, and 14 bases lay between the germline ends.

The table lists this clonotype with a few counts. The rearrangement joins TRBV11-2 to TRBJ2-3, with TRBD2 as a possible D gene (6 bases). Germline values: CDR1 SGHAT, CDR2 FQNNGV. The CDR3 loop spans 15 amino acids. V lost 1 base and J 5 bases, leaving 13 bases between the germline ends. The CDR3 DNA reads TGTGCCAGCAGCTTAGGGACTTCGGGGGTAGATACGCAGTATTTT. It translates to CASSLGTSGVDTQYF.

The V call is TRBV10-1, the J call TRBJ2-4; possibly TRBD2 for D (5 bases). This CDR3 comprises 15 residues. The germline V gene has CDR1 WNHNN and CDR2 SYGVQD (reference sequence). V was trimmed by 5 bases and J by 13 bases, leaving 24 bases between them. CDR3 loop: CASSNSLGSHEVQYF. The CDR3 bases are TGCGCCAGCAGTAATTCACTAGGATCGCACGAAGTGCAGTACTTC.

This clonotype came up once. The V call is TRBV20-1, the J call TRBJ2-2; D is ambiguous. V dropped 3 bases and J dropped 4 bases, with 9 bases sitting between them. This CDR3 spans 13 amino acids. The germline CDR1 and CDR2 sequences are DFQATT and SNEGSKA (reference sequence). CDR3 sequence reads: CSASPGGTGELFF. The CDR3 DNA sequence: TGCAGTGCTAGCCCGGGTGGCACCGGGGAGCTGTTTTTT.

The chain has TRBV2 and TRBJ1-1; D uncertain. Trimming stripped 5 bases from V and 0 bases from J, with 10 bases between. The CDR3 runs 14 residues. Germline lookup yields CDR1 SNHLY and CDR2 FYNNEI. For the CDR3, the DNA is TGTGCCAGCAGTTCAACCAGCATGAACACTGAAGCTTTCTTT. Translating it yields CASSSTSMNTEAFF.

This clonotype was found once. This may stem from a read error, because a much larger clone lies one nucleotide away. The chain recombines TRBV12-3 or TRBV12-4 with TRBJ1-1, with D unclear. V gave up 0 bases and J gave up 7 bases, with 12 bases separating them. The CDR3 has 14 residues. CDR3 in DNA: TGTGCCAGCAGTTTAGCGCTTGGCACCAGTGAAGCTTTCTTT. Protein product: CASSLALGTSEAFF.